The 14 T cell receptor beta chains listed next were all sequenced from one sample in a study of cytomegalovirus exposure and HLA in healthy donors (TCRdb year 2017). Library method: the immunoSEQ multiplex PCR assay. A mixture of 60 forward primers for TCR Vbeta segments and 13 reverse primers for TCR Jbeta segments was used in the multiplex PCR. TCRdb provides this immuneACCESS table in a form limited to in-frame rearrangements. Some clones are lacking; in checked studies, under half of them reflect an unresolved V gene, and why the rest are absent is not known. Within this sample are 150,000 or so clones, with roughly 79% of them counted one time only. Roughly 5.2% of the sample rests with the top ten. Sequenced material: PBMCs. The source is a young woman in good health and CMV-seropositive.

The rearrangement joins TRBV11-2 to TRBJ2-2; 8 nucleotides align to TRBD2. V lost 1 base to trimming and J lost 6 bases; unmatched junction nucleotides: 10. The CDR3 length is 17 residues. Per germline, CDR1 SGHAT and CDR2 FQNNGV. The CDR3 loop is CASSLGIERGFPGELFF. The CDR3 nucleotides are TGTGCCAGCAGCTTAGGGATAGAGCGGGGGTTCCCCGGGGAGCTGTTTTTT.

V usage is TRBV28 and J usage is TRBJ2-1, with TRBD2 identical over 13 bases. The germline gives CDR1 MDHEN, CDR2 SYDVKM. This CDR3 has 21 residues. The J segment lost 0 bases and the V segment lost 4 bases, leaving 15 bases of the junction unmatched. CDR3 amino acids: CASSYPTTSGGPDYSYNEQFF. The CDR3 DNA reads as TGTGCCAGCAGTTACCCAACGACTAGCGGGGGGCCTGACTACTCCTACAATGAGCAGTTCTTC. The full variable domain, its missing parts supplied by reference TRBV28 and TRBJ2-1, is DVKVTQSSRYLVKRTGEKVFLECVQDMDHENMFWYRQDPGLGLRLIYFSYDVKMKEKGDIPEGYSVSREKKERFSLILESASTNQTSMYLCASSYPTTSGGPDYSYNEQFFGPGTRLTVL.

The rearrangement uses TRBV6-5 and TRBJ1-1; 9 bases map to TRBD1. The ends lost 5 bases at V and 7 bases at J; junction bases unmatched: 11. Per germline, CDR1 MNHEY and CDR2 SVGAGI. The CDR3 is made up of 15 amino acids. For the CDR3, the DNA is TGTGCCAGCAGTAGAGTCCGGGACAGGGCGAATGAAGCTTTCTTT. It translates to CASSRVRDRANEAFF.

The chain uses TRBV6-4 and TRBJ1-2; no clear D. The ends were cut back, 4 bases at V and 0 bases at J, with 12 bases in the middle. CDR1 MRHNA and CDR2 SNTAGT come from the germline V gene. The CDR3 totals 15 residues. The CDR3 sequence: CASSVNGGANYGYTF. The CDR3, as DNA: TGTGCCAGCAGTGTAAACGGAGGAGCTAACTATGGCTACACCTTC.

This clone was found once. V usage is TRBV28 and J usage is TRBJ1-2, with D possibly being TRBD1 (5 bases). V shed 6 bases and J shed 0 bases, with 11 bases lying between them. This CDR3 has 14 amino acids. Per the germline V gene, CDR1 is MDHEN and CDR2 is SYDVKM. The CDR3: CASRGLRANYGYTF. The CDR3, as DNA: TGTGCCAGCAGGGGGCTAAGGGCTAACTATGGCTACACCTTC.

The chain carries TRBV4-3 and TRBJ2-3; tentatively, D is TRBD1 (6 bases). The V and J ends lost 1 base and 3 bases respectively, with 11 bases between them. CDR1 LGHNA and CDR2 YSLEER come from the germline V gene. The CDR3 runs to 15 residues. This chain's CDR3 is CASSQVLQGTDTQYF. The CDR3 nucleotides are TGCGCCAGCAGCCAAGTTTTACAGGGTACAGATACGCAGTATTTT.

This chain connects TRBV1 to TRBJ2-7; the D call in the table, TRBD2, was not verified against the DNA. TRBV1 corresponds to a pseudogene. CDR3 length: 16 residues. In DNA form, the CDR3 reads TGCACCAGCAGCCCGTGGACTAGCGGGGGATCCTACGAGCAGTACTTC. Encoded protein: CTSSPWTSGGSYEQYF.

The chain couples TRBV25-1 to TRBJ1-2; unclear D gene. Germline CDR1 is MGHDK and CDR2 is SYGVNS. V lost 3 bases and J 3 bases, leaving 11 bases between the germline ends. The CDR3 contains 14 residues. The CDR3, as DNA: TGTGCCAGCAGTGATTTTCCCGCAGACTATGGCTACACCTTC. The encoded protein is CASSDFPADYGYTF.

In DNA form, the CDR3 reads TGCGCCAGCAGCCTGAGATCTGCGAACACTGAAGCTTTCTTT. This encodes CASSLRSANTEAFF. The chain is built from TRBV5-1 and TRBJ1-1, with unresolved D. V was pared by 4 bases and J by 1 base, with 11 bases between. The CDR3 loop spans 14 amino acids. Germline-derived CDR1 and CDR2 are SGHRS and YFSETQ.

The V gene is TRBV27, the J gene TRBJ2-7; 8 bases map to TRBD1. V shed 3 bases, J shed 2 bases, and the junction held 6 bases outside the gene matches. CDR3 length: 15 amino acids. CDR1 and CDR2 (germline): MNHEY, SMNVEV (reference sequence). This CDR3 is CASSFLGQDPYEQYF. The CDR3 DNA follows: TGTGCCAGCAGTTTTTTGGGACAGGACCCCTACGAGCAGTACTTC.

The rearrangement uses TRBV9 and TRBJ2-2; TRBD2 agrees at 7 bases. CDR1 is SGDLS and CDR2 is YYNGEE in the germline V gene. The CDR3 covers 17 residues. Losses at the gene ends were 2 bases for V and 3 bases for J; bases not matched to a gene: 10. The CDR3 sequence: CASSVPVSGRYTGELFF. CDR3 coding DNA: TGTGCCAGCAGCGTCCCCGTTAGCGGGCGATACACCGGGGAGCTGTTTTTT.

This clone was seen once. The V call is TRBV19, the J call TRBJ1-5; 9 nucleotides agree with TRBD1. This CDR3 is built from 16 residues. The germline gives CDR1 LNHDA, CDR2 SQIVND (reference sequence). The V gene end was trimmed by 4 bases and the J gene end by 4 bases; junction bases not matched to a gene: 8. The CDR3 is CASSTRTGVYNQPQHF. The CDR3 DNA sequence: TGTGCCAGTAGTACCCGGACAGGGGTCTATAATCAGCCCCAGCATTTT.

The genes are TRBV5-1 and TRBJ1-4, with D possibly TRBD1 on 6 matching bases. Between the trimmed V and J ends, which lost 4 bases and 8 bases, there was a span of 18 bases. The CDR3 is made up of 15 amino acids. The germline CDR1 and CDR2 sequences are SGHRS and YFSETQ. The CDR3 sequence: CASSGADRSNEKLFF. DNA of the CDR3: TGCGCCAGCAGCGGGGCAGACAGGAGTAACGAAAAACTGTTTTTT.

The gene calls are TRBV21-1 and TRBJ1-6; the table's D call TRBD1 went unverified against the DNA. TRBV21-1 has pseudogene status. The CDR3 extends over 16 amino acids. The CDR3: CASSEPMGRGRSPLHF. In DNA, the CDR3 is TGTGCCAGCAGCGAGCCTATGGGCAGGGGGCGTTCACCCCTCCACTTT.